This TCR beta chain was sequenced in a study of radiation and T cells in renal cell carcinoma. Only in-frame clones appear in the TCRdb table, and some are missing; sequencing was by immunoSEQ multiplex PCR. There are approximately 100,000 clones in the sample; 75% to 90% occur only once, and approximately 8.1% lies in the top ten. This clone was counted once. Its antigen is not identified. Time point here: baseline pretreatment blood. As to treatment: 15 Gy SBRT to primary tumor, nephrectomy 4 weeks later. After SBRT, blood was collected at 2 and 4 weeks, plus baseline. Notes on the study in general: Pretreatment tumor biopsies were lacking, so baseline clonotypes are unknown. From baseline, blood top tumor clonotypes peaked at 2 weeks post-radiation.

Trimming shortened V by 2 bases and J by 1 base, and 6 bases separated the two germline ends. The CDR3 has 13 residues. Germline CDR1 is SGHNT and CDR2 is YYREEE (reference sequence). This specimen was blood, taken from a patient whose treatment included radiotherapy and nephrectomy. The chain has TRBV5-4 and TRBJ1-2; D uncertain. This TCR was sampled from a man in his forties or fifties with renal cell carcinoma. In DNA form, the CDR3 reads TGTGCCAGCAGCTTTCGGGATAACTATGGCTACACCTTC. Amino acids: CASSFRDNYGYTF.